This T cell receptor (beta chain) comes out of a study of CD8 T cell repertoires and HIV-1 epitope variants. This clone is medium-sized (0.01 to 0.1%) within its sample. The antigen is undetermined. The CDR3 runs 12 residues. The V gene's germline CDR1 is LGHNA and CDR2 YNFKEQ. V lost 1 base to trimming and J lost 6 bases; unmatched junction nucleotides: 0. Clones were sequenced by immunoSEQ multiplex PCR, and TCRdb holds only the in-frame ones, with some missing. Of several thousand clones in the sample, around three fifths are singletons; the top ten hold approximately 47%. The TCR comes from a male donor with HIV. The sequenced sample consisted of cultured CD8+ T cells derived from PBMCs. The chain combines TRBV4-2 with TRBJ2-7; TRBD2 matches at 7 bases. The CDR3 loop reads CASSQAGGEQYF. In DNA form, the CDR3 reads TGTGCCAGCAGCCAAGCGGGGGGCGAGCAGTACTTC.